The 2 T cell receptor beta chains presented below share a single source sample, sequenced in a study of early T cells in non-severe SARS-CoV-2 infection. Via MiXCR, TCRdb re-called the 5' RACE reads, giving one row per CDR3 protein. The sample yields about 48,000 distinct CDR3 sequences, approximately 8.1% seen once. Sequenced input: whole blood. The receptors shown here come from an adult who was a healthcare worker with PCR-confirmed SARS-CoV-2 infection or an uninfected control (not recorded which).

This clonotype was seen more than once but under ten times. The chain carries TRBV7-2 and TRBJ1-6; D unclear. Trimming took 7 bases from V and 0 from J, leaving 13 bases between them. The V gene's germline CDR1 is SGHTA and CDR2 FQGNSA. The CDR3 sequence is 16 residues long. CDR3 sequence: CASTPTASSYNSPLHF. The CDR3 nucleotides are TGTGCCAGCACCCCGACGGCGAGCTCCTATAATTCACCCCTCCACTTT.

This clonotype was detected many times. The CDR3 protein is CASSFLRGHSSYNSPLHF. The CDR3 region has the DNA TGTGCCAGCAGTTTTTTGCGGGGACACAGCTCCTATAATTCACCCCTCCACTTT. The rearrangement uses TRBV12-3 or TRBV12-4 and TRBJ1-6; the D gene is possibly TRBD1 (6 bases). CDR3 length equals 18 residues. V lost 3 bases to trimming and J lost 0 bases, with 15 bases between them.